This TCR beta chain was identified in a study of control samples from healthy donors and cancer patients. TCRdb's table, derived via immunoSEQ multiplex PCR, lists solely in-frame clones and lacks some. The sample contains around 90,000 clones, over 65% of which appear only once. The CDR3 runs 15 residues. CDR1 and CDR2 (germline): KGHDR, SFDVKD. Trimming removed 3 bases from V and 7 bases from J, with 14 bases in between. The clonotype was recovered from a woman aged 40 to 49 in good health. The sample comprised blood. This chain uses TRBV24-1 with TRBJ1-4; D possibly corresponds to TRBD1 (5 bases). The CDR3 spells CATSDGGAGSEKLFF. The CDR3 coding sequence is TGTGCCACCAGTGATGGTGGGGCTGGTAGTGAAAAACTGTTTTTT.